This T cell receptor (beta chain) was sequenced for a study of T cell responses to AZD1222 COVID-19 vaccine. This CDR3 region has 15 residues. Germline V lookup: CDR1 MNHEY, CDR2 SVGAGI. The V end was cut by 4 bases, the J end by 0 bases, with 12 bases between. Using immunoSEQ multiplex PCR, the repertoire was profiled, and TCRdb retains in-frame clones only, with some absent. Of under 150,000 clones detected, under 95% appear once; the ten largest clones hold around 3%. Remarks on this clone: No antigen is known for it.

Findings and caveats of the study: White British donors predominated, females outnumbered males, and clonal diversity was possibly underestimated.

The input for sequencing was peripheral blood, taken on day 0 of AZD1222 vaccination. V usage is TRBV6-5 and J usage is TRBJ1-2, with unresolved D. The clonotype comes from an adult in good health. The CDR3, as DNA: TGTGCCAGCAGTTCTTTTCCCAGAACTAACTATGGCTACACCTTC. It translates to CASSSFPRTNYGYTF.